The entry below gives a single T cell receptor (beta chain) sequence along with its context. Original processing methods: Using reference gene primer amplification, nucleated cell counts were estimated. Libraries were prepared by immunoSEQ multiplex PCR; TCRdb keeps only in-frame clonotypes and omits some of them. That table supplies the V and J calls and clone size; D and trimming were determined from the DNA. The sample consists of about 230,000 clones, 80% to 85% of them appearing once. These data originate in a study of blood T cell repertoires in COVID-19. About the study: The samples span acute and convalescent COVID-19 from the United States, Italy and Spain. Sources were T cells, B-cell-depleted T cells, or PBMCs; the material itself was cDNA or gDNA.

Trimming took 4 bases from V and 3 from J, leaving 13 bases between them. CDR1 and CDR2 (germline): SGHRS, YFSETQ. This CDR3 has 14 amino acids. The sample was peripheral blood. The source is a woman older than 75 with active or convalescent COVID-19. The chain links TRBV5-1 to TRBJ2-5, with D maybe TRBD1 (6 bases). Here the CDR3 reads CASSERTAEETQYF. Here the CDR3 DNA reads TGCGCCAGCAGCGAAAGGACAGCCGAAGAGACCCAGTACTTC.